Below, one T cell receptor (beta chain) is given with its context. This record comes from a study of technical replicates of blood from a few donors. Deletions cut 3 bases from V and 5 bases from J, with 14 bases between. This CDR3 is built from 14 residues. CDR1 is MDHEN, CDR2 SYDVKM, per germline. Some clones are missing from TCRdb's copy, which holds only in-frame ones; the method was immunoSEQ multiplex PCR. Among nearly 80,000 clones listed, just under 95% were seen once. This clonotype originated in a human donor in good health. Sequencing used T cells isolated from PBMCs. The rearrangement uses TRBV28 and TRBJ2-7; D perhaps matches TRBD1 (6 bases). The CDR3 loop is CASSFKYRADEQYF. As DNA, the CDR3 is TGTGCCAGCAGTTTTAAGTACAGGGCAGACGAGCAGTACTTC.